Listed below are T cell receptor beta chains from one sample, sequenced in a study of monozygotic twins with inflammatory bowel disease. TCRdb reanalyzed the 5' RACE reads, giving one entry per CDR3 protein sequence and no DNA. The sample has some 400,000 distinct CDR3 sequences; the top ten hold about 2.4%. The sample consisted of blood. The receptors stem from a human donor with ulcerative colitis or Crohn's disease, or a healthy co-twin of an affected twin (not recorded which). CDR3s include the opening cysteine and the closing phenylalanine or tryptophan.

TRBJ2-3,17,TRBV4-1,CASSQEGGGTGMYTQYF
TRBJ2-7,13,TRBV4-3,CASSQEIKGPVHF
TRBJ2-1,13,TRBV30,CAWSGGGHSEQFF
TRBJ2-1,15,TRBV5-1,CASSFLRGTYNEQFF
TRBJ2-3,11,TRBV20-1,CSANRGDTQYF
TRBJ1-1,13,TRBV7-9,CASSQVGPTEAFF
TRBJ2-2,12,TRBV6-2/TRBV6-3,CASRPSGGELFF
TRBJ2-2,12,TRBV7-9,CASSQVAGELYF
TRBJ2-4,17,TRBV3-1,CASSQDLQGLAKNIQYF
TRBJ2-1,17,TRBV7-8,CASSFGGGTAYYNEQFF
TRBJ1-6,14,TRBV7-3,CASSFGTADSPLHF
TRBJ1-1,14,TRBV20-1,CSARGGTANTEAFF
TRBJ2-7,17,TRBV20-1,CSARRTFLAEMGYEQYF
TRBJ2-1,15,TRBV25-1,CASSRFTGSYNEQFF
TRBJ1-2,15,TRBV7-9,CASESAGRANYGYTF
TRBJ2-2,13,TRBV20-1,CSAAYTYTGELFF
TRBJ2-2,12,TRBV7-2,CASSRGIGELFF
TRBJ2-3,17,TRBV7-9,CASSLALGTPSTDTQYF
TRBJ2-7,13,TRBV5-6,CASSRDGGFEQYF
TRBJ2-2,13,TRBV9,CASSVDFSGELFF
TRBJ2-5,13,TRBV5-6,CASSPGVRETQYF
TRBJ2-1,16,TRBV5-1,CASSLGGGAGYNEQFF
TRBJ2-7,14,TRBV5-1,CASSYGDTTYEQYF
TRBJ1-3,14,TRBV5-1,CASSSGQGGNTIYF
TRBJ2-5,16,TRBV20-1,CSARVLQAKNWKTQYF
TRBJ2-5,12,TRBV3-1,CASGGAGETQYF
TRBJ2-7,14,TRBV7-3,CASSLGGNVGEQYF
TRBJ2-5,15,TRBV28,CASRQTSGRLETQYF
TRBJ2-3,11,TRBV28,CASSLTDTHYF
TRBJ1-3,15,TRBV20-1,CSARDRSYSGNTIYF
TRBJ2-3,16,TRBV6-5,CASSYSAGLRTDTQYF
TRBJ2-2,15,TRBV7-9,CASTNRDSFTGELFF
TRBJ2-7,14,TRBV4-1,CASSPGTGNYEQYF
TRBJ2-7,14,TRBV12-3/TRBV12-4,CASSLIRESYEQYF
TRBJ2-2,15,TRBV7-3,CASSIRQTNTGELFF
TRBJ1-1,11,TRBV20-1,CSARESSEAFF
TRBJ1-2,17,TRBV12-3/TRBV12-4,CASSQEGQWRLVNSYTF
TRBJ2-3,11,TRBV20-1,CSASTTDTQYF
TRBJ2-1,16,TRBV12-3/TRBV12-4,CASSPAGYVTSNEQFF
TRBJ1-2,14,TRBV24-1,CATSESTLGYGYTF
TRBJ2-5,16,TRBV28,CASTLGGAGGGETQYF
TRBJ2-2,15,TRBV5-1,CASSLASRDRGELFF
TRBJ2-3,16,TRBV15,CATSRETGLLTDTQYF
TRBJ1-5,15,TRBV12-2,CASRPLGRRDQPQHF
TRBJ2-3,15,TRBV4-1,CASTLTGSRTDTQYF
TRBJ1-1,15,TRBV7-8,CASSLRQGVNTEAFF
TRBJ2-1,16,TRBV5-1,CASSSGDRSSRTEQFF
TRBJ2-1,15,TRBV5-1,CASSTGGGSYNEQFF
TRBJ1-2,14,TRBV20-1,CSASDPGQNYGYTF
TRBJ2-3,15,TRBV3-1,CASSPPRGPQDTQYF
TRBJ2-7,12,TRBV20-1,CSVPRSSYEQYF
TRBJ1-1,12,TRBV20-1,CSVPGGDTEAFF
TRBJ2-2,11,TRBV30,CAWSEKGELFF
TRBJ2-1,15,TRBV28,CASRPRTGGFNEQFF
TRBJ2-6,17,TRBV10-3,CAISESPGVGGANVLTF